Below are 21 T cell receptor beta chains sequenced from a single sample in a study of cytomegalovirus exposure and HLA in healthy donors. The PCR contained 60 Vbeta and 13 Jbeta primers. Clones were read by immunoSEQ multiplex PCR, and TCRdb kept only the in-frame ones, dropping some. The table records over 150,000 clones, roughly 75% of them present only once. The sample was PBMCs. The receptors come from a woman between 45 and 60 years old in good health and CMV-seropositive.

This clone was seen a few times. The chain is built from TRBV5-4 and TRBJ2-1; 8 bases match TRBD1. This CDR3 has 16 amino acids. The germline V gene encodes CDR1 SGHNT and CDR2 YYREEE (reference sequence). V dropped 0 bases and J dropped 15; count of bases not matched to a gene: 17. CDR3 residues: CASSLGGAGGAILMFF. The CDR3 DNA sequence: TGTGCCAGCAGCTTGGGGGGGGCAGGGGGCGCAATACTCATGTTCTTC.

The chain employs TRBV7-2 and TRBJ2-1, with unresolved D. CDR1 SGHTA and CDR2 FQGNSA come from the germline V gene. This CDR3 comprises 11 residues. V lost 1 base and J 10 bases, leaving 5 bases between the germline ends. The CDR3: CASSLDTEQFF. Here the CDR3 DNA reads TGTGCCAGCAGCTTAGACACAGAGCAGTTCTTC. Using reference TRBV7-2 and TRBJ2-1 for the parts outside the CDR3, the full variable domain is GAGVSQSPSNKVTEKGKDVELRCDPISGHTALYWYRQSLGQGLEFLIYFQGNSAPDKSGLPSDRFSAERTGGSVSTLTIQRTQQEDSAVYLCASSLDTEQFFGPGTRLTVL.

The CDR3 is CASSFASPNQGAQYF. The CDR3 DNA follows: TGTGCCAGCAGCTTTGCAAGCCCCAATCAGGGGGCGCAGTATTTT. J is TRBJ2-3 and V is TRBV11-2; 7 nucleotides match TRBD1. CDR1 SGHAT and CDR2 FQNNGV come from the germline V gene. The CDR3 contains 15 residues. Trimming cost V 3 bases and J 10 bases; bases outside gene matches: 13.

The V gene is TRBV28, the J gene TRBJ2-5; D is unresolved. The CDR3 consists of 14 residues. CDR1 MDHEN and CDR2 SYDVKM come from the germline V gene. Trimming removed 2 bases at V and 2 bases at J, with 9 bases between. CDR3 DNA: TGTGCCAGCAGTTTAAAGAGAATACAAGAGACCCAGTACTTC. It encodes CASSLKRIQETQYF. The full variable domain, in which reference TRBV28 and TRBJ2-5 provide the parts outside the CDR3, is DVKVTQSSRYLVKRTGEKVFLECVQDMDHENMFWYRQDPGLGLRLIYFSYDVKMKEKGDIPEGYSVSREKKERFSLILESASTNQTSMYLCASSLKRIQETQYFGPGTRLLVL.

The chain carries TRBV20-1 and TRBJ1-2; D unclear. Trimming removed 1 base at V and 4 bases at J, with 4 bases between. The length of the CDR3 is 11 residues. Germline CDR1 is DFQATT and CDR2 is SNEGSKA (reference sequence). CDR3 residues: CSARVLYGYTF. The CDR3 DNA follows: TGCAGTGCTAGAGTCCTCTATGGCTACACCTTC.

The V call is TRBV11-3, the J call TRBJ1-6; no definite D call. Germline-derived CDR1 and CDR2 are SGHNT and YENEEA. V was clipped by 0 bases and J by 9 bases, with 6 bases between them. There are 13 residues in the CDR3. The CDR3 loop reads CASSLDSVSPLHF. DNA of the CDR3: TGTGCCAGCAGCTTAGATAGTGTTTCACCCCTCCACTTT.

This clone was found once. The chain joins TRBV5-1 to TRBJ1-6; TRBD1 matches 7 bases. The CDR3 is 16 amino acids. The germline V gene has CDR1 SGHRS and CDR2 YFSETQ. V shed 4 bases, J shed 7 bases, and the junction held 11 bases outside the gene matches. The CDR3 region has the DNA TGCGCCAGCAGCCCTACCTCGACAGGGATCAATTCACCCCTCCACTTT. It is translated as CASSPTSTGINSPLHF.

The chain has TRBV10-2 and TRBJ1-4, with TRBD1 matching over 9 bases. CDR3 length: 14 residues. The germline V gene encodes CDR1 WSHSY and CDR2 SAAADI. Germline trimming cut 3 bases from V and 8 bases from J; bases unmatched to any gene: 4. The CDR3 sequence: CASSDRTGVEKLFF. CDR3 bases: TGCGCCAGCAGTGATCGGACAGGGGTCGAAAAACTGTTTTTT.

The J gene is TRBJ2-5, the V gene TRBV21-1; the table's D gene call, TRBD1, was not cross checked with the DNA. TRBV21-1 is reported as a pseudogene. The CDR3 is 15 residues long. CDR3 protein: CASSIYRACEETQYF. CDR3 sequence (DNA): TGTGCCAGCAGCATTTACAGGGCTTGCGAAGAGACCCAGTACTTC.

The rearrangement links TRBV5-8 to TRBJ1-4, with D unresolved. The length of the CDR3 is 15 residues. CDR1 and CDR2 from the germline V gene are SGHTS and YDEGEE. The V and J ends lost 3 bases and 8 bases respectively, with 17 bases between them. Here the CDR3 reads CASSSSFIRWEKLFF. CDR3 in DNA: TGTGCCAGCAGCTCGAGTTTCATCCGGTGGGAAAAACTGTTTTTT. Drawing the rest from reference TRBV5-8 and TRBJ1-4, the complete variable domain is EAGVTQSPTHLIKTRGQQATLRCSPISGHTSVYWYQQALGLGLQFLLWYDEGEERNRGNFPPRFSGRQFPNYSSELNVNALELEDSALYLCASSSSFIRWEKLFFGSGTQLSVL.

This sequence joins TRBV6-5 and TRBJ2-7; 9 bases align to TRBD1. V shed 7 bases and J 3 bases; nucleotides not matched to a gene: 4. Germline V gene lookup returns CDR1 MNHEY and CDR2 SVGAGI. CDR3 size: 13 residues. The CDR3 region is CASTGTGRYEQYF. CDR3 in DNA: TGTGCCAGCACCGGGACAGGGCGCTACGAGCAGTACTTC.

The chain links TRBV5-6 to TRBJ1-1; TRBD1 matches at 8 bases. Per germline, CDR1 SGHDT and CDR2 YYEEEE. Trimming removed 0 bases from V and 5 bases from J; junction bases left unmatched: 9. There are 16 residues in the CDR3. The DNA of the CDR3 is TGTGCCAGCAGCTTGGTAGGGGGACAGGTGATAACTGAAGCTTTCTTT. Encoded protein: CASSLVGGQVITEAFF.

The rearrangement links TRBV7-9 to TRBJ2-7, with 7 nucleotides matching TRBD1. The germline V gene encodes CDR1 SEHNR and CDR2 FQNEAQ (reference sequence). With 5 bases clipped from V and 3 bases from J, the junction kept 7 bases outside the gene matches. This CDR3 spans 14 amino acids. As DNA, the CDR3 is TGTGCCAGCAGCGTACAGGGGAACTTCTACGAGCAGTACTTC. Its translation is CASSVQGNFYEQYF.

V and J are TRBV7-9 and TRBJ2-4, with D possibly TRBD2 on 5 matching bases. Germline CDR1 and CDR2: SEHNR and FQNEAQ (reference sequence). There are 15 residues in the CDR3. The germline V and J ends were trimmed by 5 bases and 1 base, with 12 bases remaining between them. This chain's CDR3 is CASSRREGAKNIQYF. DNA of the CDR3: TGTGCCAGCAGCCGTAGAGAGGGTGCCAAAAACATTCAGTACTTC.

The genes are TRBV10-1 and TRBJ2-7, with D possibly TRBD2 on 6 matching bases. Per germline, CDR1 WNHNN and CDR2 SYGVQD (reference sequence). CDR3 size: 13 residues. Trimming removed 3 bases from V and 3 bases from J, with 9 bases in between. For the CDR3, the DNA is TGCGCCAGCAGTGAATTGGAGGGCTACGAGCAGTACTTC. Residues: CASSELEGYEQYF.

The genes are TRBV10-3 and TRBJ2-7, with 12 bases matching TRBD2. The CDR3 length is 14 residues. J lost 5 bases, V lost 8 bases, and 7 bases had no gene match. The germline CDR1 and CDR2 sequences are ENHRY and SYGVKD. The CDR3 protein is CAIPKTSGSDEQYF. As DNA, the CDR3 is TGTGCCATCCCGAAGACTAGCGGGAGTGACGAGCAGTACTTC.

The rearrangement joins TRBV7-2 to TRBJ2-3, with D possibly being TRBD2 (6 bases). The CDR3 contains 16 residues. Germline CDR1 reads SGHTA; CDR2 reads FQGNSA. V lost 5 bases to trimming and J lost 0 bases, with 15 bases between them. The CDR3 sequence: CASSRGTGVSTDTQYF. DNA of the CDR3: TGTGCCAGCAGCCGGGGGACCGGGGTTAGCACAGATACGCAGTATTTT.

The chain uses TRBV19 and TRBJ2-3; D is uncertain. The CDR3 runs to 14 residues. In germline, CDR1 is LNHDA, CDR2 SQIVND (reference sequence). V lost 3 bases and J 4 bases, leaving 11 bases between the germline ends. CDR3 nucleotide sequence: TGTGCCAGTAGTATGGTAGCAAGCCCAGATACGCAGTATTTT. It specifies CASSMVASPDTQYF.

V and J are TRBV7-6 and TRBJ2-1; 14 nucleotides match TRBD2. V was clipped by 3 bases and J by 5 bases; unmatched bases: 3. The CDR3 runs 16 residues. Germline-derived CDR1 and CDR2 are SGHVS and FNYEAQ. CDR3 protein: CASSFGTSGSHNEQFF. CDR3 coding DNA: TGTGCCAGCAGCTTTGGGACTAGCGGGAGCCACAATGAGCAGTTCTTC.

The chain uses TRBV9 and TRBJ2-1; D perhaps matches TRBD2 (5 bases). The germline V and J ends were trimmed by 0 bases and 0 bases, with 10 bases remaining between them. Germline V gene sequence: CDR1 SGDLS, CDR2 YYNGEE. The CDR3 length is 16 residues. The DNA of the CDR3 is TGTGCCAGCAGCGTAGAGAGGGTAAGCTCCTACAATGAGCAGTTCTTC. This sequence encodes CASSVERVSSYNEQFF.

This chain connects TRBV9 to TRBJ2-3; tentatively, D is TRBD1 (5 bases). CDR1 SGDLS and CDR2 YYNGEE come from the germline V gene. CDR3 length: 14 residues. V lost 0 bases and J 2 bases, leaving 7 bases between the germline ends. The CDR3 reads CASSVEGYTDTQYF. DNA for the CDR3: TGTGCCAGCAGCGTAGAGGGGTACACAGATACGCAGTATTTT. Full variable domain (rest looked up from reference TRBV9 and TRBJ2-3): DSGVTQTPKHLITATGQRVTLRCSPRSGDLSVYWYQQSLDQGLQFLIQYYNGEERAKGNILERFSAQQFPDLHSELNLSSLELGDSALYFCASSVEGYTDTQYFGPGTRLTVL.